The sequence of this TCR beta chain was determined in a study of CD8 T cells in ankylosing spondylitis. Of note for this clonotype: No antigen is known for it.

Whole-study findings and limits: Previously reported in reactive arthritis synovial fluid and blood were some of the motif variants. Researchers reportedly found disease-linked clones significantly enriched in matched ankylosing spondylitis synovial fluid. Among TCR beta sequences, a motif of several highly homologous variants appeared characteristic of ankylosing spondylitis blood.

Quantitative molecular-barcoded 5'-RACE generated the TCR beta libraries. One entry per CDR3 protein results from TCRdb running MiXCR on the 5' RACE reads. Of about 700,000 distinct CDR3 sequences listed, under 20% are singletons. The germline gives CDR1 DFQATT, CDR2 SNEGSKA (reference sequence). The V end lost 0 bases, the J end lost 11 bases, and 11 bases lay between the germline ends. The CDR3 length is 13 residues. The gene calls are TRBV20-1 and TRBJ1-6, with D possibly being TRBD1 (6 bases). Sequencing input: blood, either unsorted or a sorted T cell fraction (not recorded which). The source of this sequence is a male donor with ankylosing spondylitis. The CDR3 here is CSARDRGFTPLHF. CDR3 in DNA: TGCAGTGCTAGAGACAGGGGATTTACACCCCTCCACTTT.